This T cell receptor beta chain originates from a study of T cells expressing NK-cell markers. TCRdb derives one entry per CDR3 protein from the 5' RACE reads, leaving out DNA. This sample's clone table lists about 440,000 distinct CDR3 sequences. The CDR3 is 15 amino acids. Looked up from germline, CDR1 is LGHNA and CDR2 is YNFKEQ. The sample was blood T cells: a sorted CD56 or NKG2C T cell subset, CD4+ or CD8+ T cells, or bulk PBMC T cells (not recorded which). The chain has TRBV4-2 and TRBJ2-3; the D call from TCRdb, TRBD2, cannot be confirmed without DNA. The receptor was isolated from a woman aged 18 to 75 in good health. The CDR3 loop is CASSQLSGDTDTQYF.